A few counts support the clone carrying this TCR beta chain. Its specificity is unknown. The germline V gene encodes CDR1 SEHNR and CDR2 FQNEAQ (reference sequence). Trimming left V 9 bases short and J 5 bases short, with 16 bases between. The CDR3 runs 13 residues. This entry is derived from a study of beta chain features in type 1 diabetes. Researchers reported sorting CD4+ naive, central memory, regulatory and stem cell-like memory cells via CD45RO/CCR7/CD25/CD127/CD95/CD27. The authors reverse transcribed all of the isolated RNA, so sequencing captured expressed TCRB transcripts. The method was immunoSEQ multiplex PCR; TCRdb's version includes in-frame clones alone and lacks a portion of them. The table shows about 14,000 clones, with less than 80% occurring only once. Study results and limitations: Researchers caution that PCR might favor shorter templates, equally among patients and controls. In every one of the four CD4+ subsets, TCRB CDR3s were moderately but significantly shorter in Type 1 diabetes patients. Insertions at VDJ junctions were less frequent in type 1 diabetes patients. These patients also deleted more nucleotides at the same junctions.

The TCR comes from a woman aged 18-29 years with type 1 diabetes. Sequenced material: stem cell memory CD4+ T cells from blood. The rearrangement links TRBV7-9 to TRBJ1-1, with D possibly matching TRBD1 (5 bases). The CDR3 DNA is TGTGCCAGTCCGGACCCAGGGCAGACTGAAGCTTTCTTT. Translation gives CASPDPGQTEAFF.